The next 25 T cell receptor beta chains were all read from a single sample in a study of beta chain features in type 1 diabetes. The study reverse transcribed the entire isolated RNA, so it sequenced expressed TCRB transcripts. Some clones are missing from TCRdb's copy, which holds only in-frame ones; the method was immunoSEQ multiplex PCR. Of roughly 42,000 clones in the sample, approximately 49% are singletons; the top ten hold 0.2% to 0.3%. Sequenced: stem cell memory CD4+ T cells from blood. Every receptor here comes from a woman in her thirties in good health.

This CDR3 reads CASSRGQGLNEKLFF. The CDR3 DNA sequence: TGTGCCAGCAGCCGAGGTCAGGGTCTTAATGAAAAACTGTTTTTT. This rearrangement joins TRBV7-2 to TRBJ1-4, with D tentatively TRBD1 (5 bases). Trimming stripped 5 bases from V and 4 bases from J, with 14 bases between. Per germline, CDR1 SGHTA and CDR2 FQGNSA. The CDR3 is 15 residues long.

This chain joins TRBV29-1 and TRBJ1-1; perhaps TRBD1 as D (5 bases). V lost 2 bases, J lost 6 bases, and 13 bases lay in between. The CDR3 contains 13 residues. Germline loops: CDR1 SQVTM, CDR2 ANQGSEA. The CDR3 bases are TGCAGCGTTGAACAGGGTTTTTACCCTGAAGCTTTCTTT. Translation gives CSVEQGFYPEAFF.

The V gene is TRBV7-8, the J gene TRBJ2-5; no clear D gene. V was shortened by 1 base and J by 5 bases, with 14 bases between the two germline ends. Germline V gene sequence: CDR1 SGHVS, CDR2 FQNEAQ. This CDR3 is 15 amino acids long. Here the CDR3 reads CASSLGRGTVETQYF. Written as DNA, the CDR3 is TGTGCCAGCAGCTTAGGCAGAGGCACGGTGGAGACCCAGTACTTC.

J is TRBJ1-4 and V is TRBV9; no clear D gene. The germline gives CDR1 SGDLS, CDR2 YYNGEE. V dropped 2 bases and J dropped 8 bases, with 19 bases sitting between them. The CDR3 loop spans 16 amino acids. The CDR3 is CASSVGLPAGTEKLFF. CDR3 in DNA: TGTGCCAGCAGCGTGGGCCTTCCAGCGGGTACCGAAAAACTGTTTTTT.

The V gene is TRBV7-9, the J gene TRBJ2-4; D not resolved. Germline V gives CDR1 SEHNR, CDR2 FQNEAQ (reference sequence). V was shortened by 6 bases and J by 0 bases, with 9 bases between the two germline ends. The CDR3 is 14 residues long. The CDR3 reads CASRPVGAKNIQYF. In nucleotides, the CDR3 is TGTGCCAGCAGGCCAGTTGGAGCCAAAAACATTCAGTACTTC.

The DNA for the CDR3 is TGCGCCAGCAGCCAGATGCGGGGTAACTCCTACGAGCAGTACTTC. The encoded protein is CASSQMRGNSYEQYF. The chain employs TRBV4-3 and TRBJ2-7, with D possibly TRBD2 on 6 matching bases. The CDR3 length is 15 residues. Germline assignment: CDR1 LGHNA and CDR2 YSLEER. Trimming left V 3 bases short and J 0 bases short, with 12 bases between.

This clone was detected a few times. The chain uses TRBV7-2 and TRBJ2-1; D not certain. Trimming stripped 6 bases from V and 0 bases from J, with 3 bases between. This CDR3 region has 12 residues. Germline-derived CDR1 and CDR2 are SGHTA and FQGNSA. The CDR3 nucleotides are TGTGCCAGCAGTCTCTCCTACAATGAGCAGTTCTTC. As protein: CASSLSYNEQFF.

V gene TRBV15 combines with J gene TRBJ1-3, with D unclear. CDR1 and CDR2 (germline): LNHNV, YYDKDF (reference sequence). V was clipped by 0 bases and J by 5 bases, with 5 bases between them. The length of the CDR3 is 13 residues. In DNA, the CDR3 is TGTGCCACCAGCAGAGATGGCCGAAACACCATATATTTT. Its protein is CATSRDGRNTIYF. The variable domain in full, with the rest retrieved from reference TRBV15 and TRBJ1-3, is DAMVIQNPRYQVTQFGKPVTLSCSQTLNHNVMYWYQQKSSQAPKLLFHYYDKDFNNEADTPDNFQSRRPNTSFCFLDIRSPGLGDTAMYLCATSRDGRNTIYFGEGSWLTVV.

This sequence joins TRBV11-2 and TRBJ2-7, with a weak D call TRBD1 (6 bases). Germline loops: CDR1 SGHAT, CDR2 FQNNGV. The CDR3 has 15 amino acids. V shed 5 bases and J shed 6 bases, with 20 bases lying between them. CDR3 amino acids: CASSQKAGGLLEQYF. CDR3 DNA: TGTGCCAGCAGCCAGAAAGCTGGGGGCCTTCTCGAGCAGTACTTC.

This chain links TRBV5-1 with TRBJ2-3, with 9 bases identical to TRBD2. Trimming removed 0 bases from V and 4 bases from J; junction bases left unmatched: 6. Germline V gene data show CDR1 as SGHRS and CDR2 as YFSETQ. CDR3 length equals 16 residues. The CDR3 bases are TGCGCCAGCAGCTTGGTAGCGGGAGCTTCGGCAGATACGCAGTATTTT. It is translated as CASSLVAGASADTQYF.

The gene calls are TRBV7-9 and TRBJ1-5; 8 bases line up with TRBD1. The CDR3 length is 17 residues. Germline loops: CDR1 SEHNR, CDR2 FQNEAQ (reference sequence). V gave up 5 bases and J gave up 1 base; unmatched junction bases: 10. CDR3 region: CASSPDRDSISNQPQHF. CDR3 in DNA: TGTGCCAGCAGCCCGGACAGGGATTCTATCAGCAATCAGCCCCAGCATTTT.

The chain is built from TRBV19 and TRBJ2-5; D perhaps matches TRBD1 (5 bases). The end of the DNA is better explained by TRBJ2-7, so the J call may be wrong. Germline V gives CDR1 LNHDA, CDR2 SQIVND (reference sequence). CDR3 length equals 17 residues. CDR3 bases: TGTGCCAGTAGCCAATTGGGGCTCGTGGCAACATCCTACGAGCAGTACTTC. Amino acid sequence: CASSQLGLVATSYEQYF.

This clone was detected a few times. Other DNA sequences from this sample encode an identical CDR3 as well. The V call is TRBV19, the J call TRBJ1-1; 8 bases are shared with TRBD1. Germline values: CDR1 LNHDA, CDR2 SQIVND (reference sequence). The CDR3 loop spans 13 amino acids. Trimming took 5 bases from V and 3 from J; bases not matched to a gene: 2. The CDR3 region has the DNA TGTGCCAGTAGTGCGACAGGGGACACTGAAGCTTTCTTT. Translating gives CASSATGDTEAFF.

This sequence joins TRBV7-2 and TRBJ2-1; 9 bases fit TRBD1. The CDR3 runs to 16 residues. Germline V gene sequence: CDR1 SGHTA, CDR2 FQGNSA. The V and J ends lost 7 bases and 5 bases, in that order; junction bases with no gene match: 12. The CDR3 reads CASTLPRDRVNNEQFF. The CDR3 DNA follows: TGTGCCAGCACCCTACCGAGGGACAGGGTAAACAATGAGCAGTTCTTC.

This clone has a handful of counts. In DNA form, the CDR3 reads TGCGCCAGCAGGGCCTCCCCAGGGGAAGGTGAAGCTTTCTTT. It translates to CASRASPGEGEAFF. V gene TRBV5-1 combines with J gene TRBJ1-1, with a possible D match to TRBD1 (6 bases). The CDR3 totals 14 residues. Germline lookup yields CDR1 SGHRS and CDR2 YFSETQ. V was cut by 5 bases and J by 7 bases, with 18 bases left in between. Looking up the rest from reference TRBV5-1 and TRBJ1-1 gives the full variable domain: KAGVTQTPRYLIKTRGQQVTLSCSPISGHRSVSWYQQTPGQGLQFLFEYFSETQRNKGNFPGRFSGRQFSNSRSEMNVSTLELGDSALYLCASRASPGEGEAFFGQGTRLTVV.

The CDR3 DNA sequence: TGTGCCAGCAGTTCGACAGGGGGCAATCAGCCCCAGCATTTT. Translated: CASSSTGGNQPQHF. V usage is TRBV27 and J usage is TRBJ1-5; 8 bases agree with TRBD1. The J segment lost 2 bases and the V segment lost 4 bases, leaving 1 base of the junction unmatched. This CDR3 is built from 14 residues. Germline loops: CDR1 MNHEY, CDR2 SMNVEV (reference sequence).

The chain couples TRBV27 to TRBJ2-7, with TRBD2 matching over 11 bases. V dropped 3 bases and J dropped 1; count of bases not matched to a gene: 2. CDR1 MNHEY and CDR2 SMNVEV come from the germline V gene (reference sequence). The CDR3 contains 15 residues. The CDR3 region has the DNA TGTGCCAGCAGTTTGCTAGCGGGGGGATCCTACGAGCAGTACTTC. This sequence encodes CASSLLAGGSYEQYF.

Many counts were recorded for this clone. J is TRBJ2-1 and V is TRBV28; a possible D gene is TRBD2 (6 bases). The CDR3 has 15 amino acids. The V gene's germline CDR1 is MDHEN and CDR2 SYDVKM. V shed 7 bases and J shed 8 bases, with 21 bases lying between them. In nucleotides, the CDR3 is TGTGCCAGCATGGTCTGGCAGGGAGGAGGCGATGAGCAGTTCTTC. Protein: CASMVWQGGGDEQFF.

This rearrangement joins TRBV15 to TRBJ1-4; D perhaps matches TRBD1 (6 bases). The germline V gene has CDR1 LNHNV and CDR2 YYDKDF (reference sequence). This CDR3 has 17 residues. V lost 0 bases, J lost 3 bases, and 14 bases lay in between. The CDR3 DNA follows: TGTGCCACCAGCAGAGATATGCACCAGGGGCCTAATGAAAAACTGTTTTTT. This sequence encodes CATSRDMHQGPNEKLFF.

This clone was seen a few times. The V and J genes are TRBV28 and TRBJ2-7; perhaps TRBD2 as D (6 bases). With 6 bases removed from V and 6 bases from J, the gap between germline ends came to 18 bases. The CDR3 is 14 amino acids. In germline, CDR1 is MDHEN, CDR2 SYDVKM. CDR3 bases: TGTGCCAGCAGGGTAGTACGGATGGGGGGCGAGCAGTACTTC. Translation: CASRVVRMGGEQYF.

This clone showed up just a few times. The chain employs TRBV7-9 and TRBJ1-4; 7 bases fit TRBD1. The germline V gene encodes CDR1 SEHNR and CDR2 FQNEAQ (reference sequence). The ends lost 0 bases at V and 0 bases at J; junction bases unmatched: 7. This CDR3 contains 18 residues. The CDR3 reads CASSLAPGDSPTNEKLFF. The CDR3 coding sequence is TGTGCCAGCAGCTTAGCCCCCGGGGACAGCCCAACTAATGAAAAACTGTTTTTT.

This rearrangement joins TRBV30 to TRBJ2-3; possibly TRBD2 for D (6 bases). The CDR3 sequence is 14 residues long. V dropped 1 base and J dropped 5 bases, with 13 bases sitting between them. Germline CDR1 is GTSNPN and CDR2 is SVGIG (reference sequence). The CDR3 reads CAWSARDPGDTQYF. DNA of the CDR3: TGTGCCTGGAGTGCGCGGGACCCAGGAGATACGCAGTATTTT.

This chain connects TRBV2 to TRBJ1-2; D is undetermined. This CDR3 is 13 amino acids long. CDR1 and CDR2 (germline): SNHLY, FYNNEI. Between the trimmed V and J ends, which lost 5 bases and 2 bases, there was a span of 9 bases. CDR3 in DNA: TGTGCCAGCAGTAGGACTACGAACTATGGCTACACCTTC. Its protein is CASSRTTNYGYTF.

The V and J genes are TRBV7-8 and TRBJ1-5; D is perhaps TRBD1 (5 bases). V lost 0 bases, J lost 2 bases, and 11 bases lay in between. The germline gives CDR1 SGHVS, CDR2 FQNEAQ. The CDR3 is made up of 16 amino acids. CDR3: CASSLAGRDGNQPQHF. The CDR3 DNA sequence: TGTGCCAGCAGCTTAGCAGGGAGGGACGGCAATCAGCCCCAGCATTTT.

V gene TRBV7-2 combines with J gene TRBJ2-7; TRBD1 matches 11 bases. Trimming at V came to 5 bases and at J to 6 bases, leaving 9 bases not matched to a gene. This CDR3 has 15 residues. Germline CDR1 is SGHTA and CDR2 is FQGNSA. For the CDR3, the DNA is TGTGCCAGCAGCCCCTCGGGACAGGGGGGGGGCGAGCAGTACTTC. This codes for CASSPSGQGGGEQYF.